This T cell receptor beta chain comes out of a study of beta chain features in type 1 diabetes. The germline V gene encodes CDR1 LGHNA and CDR2 YSLEER. V trimming: 0 bases; J trimming: 3 bases; junction bases outside the gene matches: 4. The CDR3 has 16 amino acids. With regard to this clone: Its matching antigen is unknown.

The entirety of the isolated RNA underwent reverse transcription, so expressed TCRB transcripts were sequenced. TCRdb's copy holds only in-frame clones and misses some; the assay was immunoSEQ multiplex PCR. The sample consists of about 340,000 clones, over 7% of them appearing once. General observations from the study: Lower insertion and higher deletion counts appeared at VDJ junctions in type 1 diabetes patients. Type 1 diabetes patients had TCRB CDR3s that were shorter (moderately but significantly so) in all four CD4+ subsets.

This TCR came from a man aged 30 to 39 with type 1 diabetes. Sequenced sample: central memory CD4+ T cells from blood. The V and J genes are TRBV4-3 and TRBJ2-1, with 8 positions matching TRBD2. The CDR3, as DNA: TGCGCCAGCAGCCAAGATGGAGCGGGGGTCTACAATGAGCAGTTCTTC. Translation: CASSQDGAGVYNEQFF.